These T cell receptor beta chains were read from a single sample in a study of blood T cell repertoires in COVID-19. Clones were read by immunoSEQ multiplex PCR, and TCRdb kept only the in-frame ones, dropping some. The profile shows 150,000 to 200,000 clones, 75% to 90% of them singletons. The specimen sequenced was peripheral blood. These receptors all stem from a woman aged 70-85 years with COVID-19, enrolled during active disease. CDR3s include the opening cysteine and the closing phenylalanine or tryptophan. The order of the fields is V gene, D gene, J gene, clone size, CDR3 protein, CDR3 DNA. D genes are given only for firm matches. Clone size is not always given. Where it is, it says once, few, many or a class for expanded clones.

v_gene: TRBV5-4
d_gene: TRBD1
j_gene: TRBJ2-7
abundance: NA
CDR3aa: CASQLTGSHEQYF
CDR3nt: TGTGCCTCGCAACTGACAGGGTCCCACGAGCAGTACTTC

v_gene: TRBV21-1
d_gene: NA
j_gene: TRBJ2-7
abundance: NA
CDR3aa: CANLGQFPYEQYF
CDR3nt: TGTGCCAACTTGGGACAGTTCCCCTACGAGCAGTACTTC

v_gene: TRBV10-3
d_gene: TRBD1
j_gene: TRBJ1-1
abundance: NA
CDR3aa: CAISEGDRGRAFF
CDR3nt: TGTGCCATCAGTGAGGGGGACAGGGGGCGAGCTTTCTTT

v_gene: TRBV24-1
d_gene: TRBD1
j_gene: TRBJ2-5
abundance: NA
CDR3aa: CATSAPGTGGETQYF
CDR3nt: TGTGCCACCAGTGCCCCCGGGACAGGAGGGGAGACCCAGTACTTC

v_gene: TRBV19
d_gene: TRBD1
j_gene: TRBJ2-7
abundance: NA
CDR3aa: CASSMTGISSEQYF
CDR3nt: TGTGCCAGTAGTATGACAGGGATTAGCAGCGAGCAGTACTTC

v_gene: TRBV12-2
d_gene: NA
j_gene: TRBJ1-1
abundance: NA
CDR3aa: CASRPLTRTGGEAFF
CDR3nt: TGTGCAAGTCGCCCCTTAACACGGACCGGGGGAGAAGCTTTCTTT

v_gene: TRBV2
d_gene: NA
j_gene: TRBJ2-2
abundance: NA
CDR3aa: CASSDPGVATGELFF
CDR3nt: TGTGCCAGCAGTGACCCGGGAGTAGCCACCGGGGAGCTGTTTTTT

v_gene: TRBV30
d_gene: TRBD2
j_gene: TRBJ2-6
abundance: NA
CDR3aa: CAWRRLAAGANVLTF
CDR3nt: TGTGCCTGGAGGAGACTAGCGGCTGGGGCCAACGTCCTGACTTTC

v_gene: TRBV6-5
d_gene: NA
j_gene: TRBJ1-1
abundance: NA
CDR3aa: CASSYSGQMNTEAFF
CDR3nt: TGTGCCAGCAGTTACTCAGGACAGATGAACACTGAAGCTTTCTTT

v_gene: TRBV28
d_gene: NA
j_gene: TRBJ1-5
abundance: once
CDR3aa: CASTTRGNQPQHF
CDR3nt: TGTGCCAGCACCACCCGGGGCAATCAGCCCCAGCATTTT

v_gene: TRBV19
d_gene: NA
j_gene: TRBJ2-2
abundance: few
CDR3aa: CASSILSGELFF
CDR3nt: TGTGCCAGTAGTATCCTCTCCGGGGAGCTGTTTTTT

v_gene: TRBV10-3
d_gene: NA
j_gene: TRBJ2-7
abundance: NA
CDR3aa: CAISSSQAYEQYF
CDR3nt: TGTGCCATCAGCTCTAGCCAGGCCTACGAGCAGTACTTC

v_gene: TRBV28
d_gene: TRBD1
j_gene: TRBJ1-1
abundance: NA
CDR3aa: CASSLGQGGRLEAFF
CDR3nt: TGTGCCAGCAGTTTAGGGCAGGGGGGTCGGCTTGAAGCTTTCTTT

v_gene: TRBV5-5
d_gene: NA
j_gene: TRBJ2-7
abundance: NA
CDR3aa: CASSAYREYEQYF
CDR3nt: TGTGCCAGCAGCGCCTACCGGGAGTACGAGCAGTACTTC

v_gene: TRBV25-1
d_gene: NA
j_gene: TRBJ2-5
abundance: once
CDR3aa: CASSQGFQETQYF
CDR3nt: TGTGCCAGCAGTCAGGGCTTCCAAGAGACCCAGTACTTC

v_gene: TRBV5-1
d_gene: NA
j_gene: TRBJ2-1
abundance: NA
CDR3aa: CASSLELSSYNEQFF
CDR3nt: TGCGCCAGCAGCTTGGAACTGAGCTCCTACAATGAGCAGTTCTTC

v_gene: TRBV18
d_gene: NA
j_gene: TRBJ1-1
abundance: NA
CDR3aa: CASSPPEGGTEAFF
CDR3nt: TGTGCCAGCTCACCACCAGAAGGGGGCACTGAAGCTTTCTTT

v_gene: TRBV19
d_gene: NA
j_gene: TRBJ1-2
abundance: NA
CDR3aa: CASSPSRQGGGYTF
CDR3nt: TGTGCCAGTAGTCCTTCTCGGCAGGGTGGTGGCTACACCTTC

v_gene: TRBV5-1
d_gene: TRBD2
j_gene: TRBJ2-3
abundance: NA
CDR3aa: CATRLAGVTDTQYF
CDR3nt: TGCGCCACGCGACTAGCGGGGGTCACAGATACGCAGTATTTT

v_gene: TRBV2
d_gene: NA
j_gene: TRBJ2-3
abundance: NA
CDR3aa: CASTVGTLGSSAQYF
CDR3nt: TGTGCCAGCACCGTCGGCACCCTGGGCTCCTCTGCGCAGTATTTT

v_gene: TRBV19
d_gene: TRBD2
j_gene: TRBJ2-2
abundance: once
CDR3aa: CASGLAGGSTGELFF
CDR3nt: TGTGCCAGTGGGCTAGCGGGGGGAAGCACCGGGGAGCTGTTTTTT

v_gene: TRBV24-1
d_gene: NA
j_gene: TRBJ2-1
abundance: NA
CDR3aa: CATSDPTPSDEQFF
CDR3nt: TGTGCCACCAGTGACCCGACACCATCGGATGAGCAGTTCTTC

v_gene: TRBV4-1
d_gene: TRBD2
j_gene: TRBJ2-7
abundance: NA
CDR3aa: CASSQTSGRYEQYF
CDR3nt: TGCGCCAGCAGCCAAACTAGCGGGAGATATGAGCAGTACTTC

v_gene: TRBV5-4
d_gene: TRBD1
j_gene: TRBJ1-3
abundance: once
CDR3aa: CASSTDRAAGNTIYF
CDR3nt: TGTGCCAGCAGCACAGACAGGGCAGCTGGAAACACCATATATTTT

v_gene: TRBV18
d_gene: NA
j_gene: TRBJ2-5
abundance: NA
CDR3aa: CASSPRAAGETQYF
CDR3nt: TGTGCCAGCTCACCACGGGCTGCGGGAGAGACCCAGTACTTC

v_gene: TRBV2
d_gene: TRBD1
j_gene: TRBJ1-1
abundance: few
CDR3aa: CASSEAPGGRFTEAFF
CDR3nt: TGTGCCAGCAGTGAAGCACCAGGGGGCCGCTTCACTGAAGCTTTCTTT

v_gene: TRBV9
d_gene: NA
j_gene: TRBJ2-1
abundance: NA
CDR3aa: CASGGPSSYNEQFF
CDR3nt: TGTGCCAGCGGCGGCCCCAGTTCCTACAATGAGCAGTTCTTC

v_gene: TRBV6-5
d_gene: NA
j_gene: TRBJ1-2
abundance: NA
CDR3aa: CASSYSSRLNYGYTF
CDR3nt: TGTGCCAGCAGTTACTCTTCCCGGTTGAACTATGGCTACACCTTC

v_gene: TRBV9
d_gene: TRBD2
j_gene: TRBJ2-2
abundance: NA
CDR3aa: CASSVGLSGMNSGELFF
CDR3nt: TGTGCCAGCAGCGTAGGATTGAGCGGGATGAATTCCGGGGAGCTGTTTTTT

v_gene: TRBV28
d_gene: TRBD2
j_gene: TRBJ2-7
abundance: NA
CDR3aa: CASSRTSGSSYEQYF
CDR3nt: TGTGCCAGCAGCCGGACTAGCGGGAGTTCCTACGAGCAGTACTTC

v_gene: TRBV5-4
d_gene: TRBD2
j_gene: TRBJ2-1
abundance: once
CDR3aa: CASSLRVAGGVYEQFF
CDR3nt: TGTGCCAGCAGCTTGAGGGTAGCGGGAGGGGTTTACGAGCAGTTCTTC

v_gene: TRBV28
d_gene: NA
j_gene: TRBJ1-2
abundance: few
CDR3aa: CASSLEGVGYGYTF
CDR3nt: TGTGCCAGCAGTTTAGAAGGGGTCGGCTATGGCTACACCTTC

v_gene: TRBV7-9
d_gene: NA
j_gene: TRBJ1-3
abundance: NA
CDR3aa: CASSLGRVNSGNTIYF
CDR3nt: TGTGCCAGCAGCTTAGGCCGGGTCAACTCTGGAAACACCATATATTTT

v_gene: TRBV5-1
d_gene: NA
j_gene: TRBJ1-2
abundance: NA
CDR3aa: CASSFGHGNYGYTF
CDR3nt: TGCGCCAGCAGCTTTGGACACGGTAACTATGGCTACACCTTC

v_gene: TRBV9
d_gene: NA
j_gene: TRBJ2-5
abundance: NA
CDR3aa: CASSVGVGAVGETQYF
CDR3nt: TGTGCCAGCAGCGTAGGGGTAGGGGCTGTAGGAGAGACCCAGTACTTC

v_gene: TRBV19
d_gene: TRBD1
j_gene: TRBJ1-5
abundance: many
CDR3aa: CASRGTEGSNQPQHF
CDR3nt: TGTGCCAGTAGGGGGACAGAGGGTAGCAATCAGCCCCAGCATTTT

v_gene: TRBV28
d_gene: NA
j_gene: TRBJ1-1
abundance: once
CDR3aa: CASSFGGIGGEAFF
CDR3nt: TGTGCCAGCAGTTTTGGCGGGATCGGTGGTGAAGCTTTCTTT

v_gene: TRBV2
d_gene: TRBD1
j_gene: TRBJ1-4
abundance: few
CDR3aa: CASSGRQGEINEKLFF
CDR3nt: TGTGCCAGCAGTGGAAGACAGGGGGAAATTAATGAAAAACTGTTTTTT

v_gene: TRBV10-3
d_gene: TRBD1
j_gene: TRBJ1-3
abundance: NA
CDR3aa: CAISQTGTGGPGNTIYF
CDR3nt: TGTGCCATCAGTCAAACCGGGACAGGGGGCCCTGGAAACACCATATATTTT

v_gene: TRBV28
d_gene: NA
j_gene: TRBJ2-5
abundance: NA
CDR3aa: CASRGGLGERETQYF
CDR3nt: TGTGCCAGCAGGGGGGGTCTGGGAGAACGGGAGACCCAGTACTTC

v_gene: TRBV25-1
d_gene: NA
j_gene: TRBJ2-2
abundance: NA
CDR3aa: CASRNSGAFTGELFF
CDR3nt: TGTGCCAGCAGAAACTCAGGGGCTTTTACCGGGGAGCTGTTTTTT

v_gene: TRBV14
d_gene: NA
j_gene: TRBJ2-1
abundance: NA
CDR3aa: CASSPFYGSSYNEQFF
CDR3nt: TGTGCCAGCAGCCCGTTTTATGGGAGCTCCTACAATGAGCAGTTCTTC

v_gene: TRBV18
d_gene: TRBD1
j_gene: TRBJ1-2
abundance: NA
CDR3aa: CASSQGQGEGYTF
CDR3nt: TGTGCCAGCTCACAGGGACAGGGGGAAGGCTACACCTTC

v_gene: TRBV20-1
d_gene: NA
j_gene: TRBJ2-2
abundance: NA
CDR3aa: CSASGESTGELFF
CDR3nt: TGCAGTGCTAGTGGGGAGAGCACCGGGGAGCTGTTTTTT

v_gene: TRBV7-2
d_gene: TRBD1
j_gene: TRBJ2-3
abundance: NA
CDR3aa: CASSFGQGAADTQYF
CDR3nt: TGTGCCAGCAGCTTCGGACAGGGGGCGGCAGATACGCAGTATTTT

v_gene: TRBV24-1
d_gene: NA
j_gene: TRBJ2-1
abundance: NA
CDR3aa: CATSDETSGARAEQFF
CDR3nt: TGTGCCACCAGTGATGAAACGTCGGGAGCTCGGGCCGAGCAGTTCTTC

v_gene: TRBV2
d_gene: NA
j_gene: TRBJ1-5
abundance: NA
CDR3aa: CASGVGGSNQPQHF
CDR3nt: TGTGCCAGCGGGGTTGGGGGGAGCAATCAGCCCCAGCATTTT

v_gene: TRBV4-3
d_gene: NA
j_gene: TRBJ2-1
abundance: few
CDR3aa: CASSLNTGDSRQGQFF
CDR3nt: TGCGCCAGCAGCCTGAACACGGGGGACAGCCGCCAAGGGCAGTTCTTC

v_gene: TRBV6-2/TRBV6-3
d_gene: NA
j_gene: TRBJ2-7
abundance: NA
CDR3aa: CASSWQKGGSSYEQYF
CDR3nt: TGTGCCAGCAGTTGGCAGAAGGGGGGGAGCTCCTACGAGCAGTACTTC

v_gene: TRBV28
d_gene: NA
j_gene: TRBJ1-5
abundance: NA
CDR3aa: CASSLGQGGQPQHF
CDR3nt: TGTGCCAGCAGTTTGGGGCAGGGAGGTCAGCCCCAGCATTTT

v_gene: TRBV5-1
d_gene: NA
j_gene: TRBJ2-5
abundance: NA
CDR3aa: CASSLSTQETQYF
CDR3nt: TGCGCCAGCAGCTTGAGCACTCAAGAGACCCAGTACTTC

v_gene: TRBV2
d_gene: NA
j_gene: TRBJ1-5
abundance: NA
CDR3aa: CASSMSGQGNQPQHF
CDR3nt: TGTGCCAGCAGTATGTCGGGGCAGGGGAACCAGCCCCAGCATTTT

v_gene: TRBV5-1
d_gene: NA
j_gene: TRBJ2-6
abundance: NA
CDR3aa: CASGPPGANVLTF
CDR3nt: TGCGCCAGTGGGCCCCCCGGGGCCAACGTCCTGACTTTC

v_gene: TRBV12-3/TRBV12-4
d_gene: NA
j_gene: TRBJ2-6
abundance: NA
CDR3aa: CASSGGANVLTF
CDR3nt: TGTGCCAGCAGCGGGGGGGCCAACGTCCTGACTTTC

v_gene: TRBV3-1/TRBV3-2
d_gene: TRBD1
j_gene: TRBJ1-2
abundance: NA
CDR3aa: CASSPARAGGAYTF
CDR3nt: TGTGCCAGCAGCCCTGCTCGGGCAGGGGGCGCTTACACCTTC